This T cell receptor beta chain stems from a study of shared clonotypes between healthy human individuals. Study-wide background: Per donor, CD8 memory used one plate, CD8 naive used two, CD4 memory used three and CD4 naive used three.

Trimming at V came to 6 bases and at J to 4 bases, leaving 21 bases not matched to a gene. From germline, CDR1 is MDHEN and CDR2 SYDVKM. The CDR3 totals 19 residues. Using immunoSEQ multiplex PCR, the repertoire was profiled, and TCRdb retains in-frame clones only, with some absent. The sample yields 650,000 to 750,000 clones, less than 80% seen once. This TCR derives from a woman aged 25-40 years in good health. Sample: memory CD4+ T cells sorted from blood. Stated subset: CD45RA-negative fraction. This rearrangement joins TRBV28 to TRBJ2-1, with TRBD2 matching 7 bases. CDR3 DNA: TGTGCCAGCAGCTTAACGGTTCATGGGGACTATACTTCTTACAATGAGCAGTTCTTC. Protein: CASSLTVHGDYTSYNEQFF.